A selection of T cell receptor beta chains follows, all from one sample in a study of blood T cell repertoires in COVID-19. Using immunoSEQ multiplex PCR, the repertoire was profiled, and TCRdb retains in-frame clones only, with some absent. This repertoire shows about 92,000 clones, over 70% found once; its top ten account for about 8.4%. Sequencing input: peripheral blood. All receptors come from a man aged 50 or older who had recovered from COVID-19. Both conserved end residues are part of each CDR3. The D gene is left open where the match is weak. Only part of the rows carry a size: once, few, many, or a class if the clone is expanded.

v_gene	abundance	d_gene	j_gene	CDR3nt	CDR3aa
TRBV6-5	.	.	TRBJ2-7	TGTGCCAGCAGTCTCACCCTACAGGCTTACGAGCAGTACTTC	CASSLTLQAYEQYF
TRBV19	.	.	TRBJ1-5	TGTGCCAGTAGTATAGCGAACACAGAGAATCAGCCCCAGCATTTT	CASSIANTENQPQHF
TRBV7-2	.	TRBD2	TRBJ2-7	TGTGCCAGCAGCTTTGCGATCGGTGCGGGAGGGTACTCCTACGAGCAGTACTTC	CASSFAIGAGGYSYEQYF
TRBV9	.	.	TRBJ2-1	TGTGCCAGCAGCCCCAGGGCCGAGTCCTACAATGAGCAGTTCTTC	CASSPRAESYNEQFF
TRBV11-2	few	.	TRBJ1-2	TGTGCCAGCAGCTTAGCCCGGGGGGGTCACGGCTATGGCTACACCTTC	CASSLARGGHGYGYTF
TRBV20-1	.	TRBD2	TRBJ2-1	TGCAGTGCTAGTTTAAGCGGGAGGACCTACAATGAGCAGTTCTTC	CSASLSGRTYNEQFF
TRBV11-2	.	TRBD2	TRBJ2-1	TGTGCCAGCAGCTTAGTACCTAGCGGGAGGGCCTTGTATGAGCAGTTCTTC	CASSLVPSGRALYEQFF
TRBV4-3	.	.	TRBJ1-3	TGCGCCAGCAGCCAATCAGGGTCTGGAAACACCATATATTTT	CASSQSGSGNTIYF
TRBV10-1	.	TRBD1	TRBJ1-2	TGCGCCAGCAGTCCCCGGACAGGGTTGGACTATGGCTACACCTTC	CASSPRTGLDYGYTF
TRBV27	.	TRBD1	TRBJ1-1	TGTGCCAGCAGTTTGGTCAGGGGGGAAGCTTTCTTT	CASSLVRGEAFF
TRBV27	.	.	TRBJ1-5	TGTGCCAGCAGCACAGGGTGGAATCAGCCCCAGCATTTT	CASSTGWNQPQHF
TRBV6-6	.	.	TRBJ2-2	TGTGCCAGCAACTCCGCTGGTGGCGGTCCCGGGGAGCTGTTTTTT	CASNSAGGGPGELFF
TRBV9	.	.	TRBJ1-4	TGTGCCAGCAGCGTAGGGGAGCGGGCTAATGAAAAACTGTTTTTT	CASSVGERANEKLFF
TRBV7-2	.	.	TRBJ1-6	TGTGCCAGCAGCTTAGAGGGAGGAAATTCACCCCTCCACTTT	CASSLEGGNSPLHF
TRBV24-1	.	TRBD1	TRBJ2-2	TGTGCCACCAGTGCGACCACAGGGGGCTCCGGGGAGCTGTTTTTT	CATSATTGGSGELFF
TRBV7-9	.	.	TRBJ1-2	TGTGCCAGCAGCTTAGGAGGAGAAAACTATGGCTACACCTTC	CASSLGGENYGYTF
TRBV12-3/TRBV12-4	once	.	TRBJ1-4	TGTGCCAGCAGTTTAGTCCCGGGAGAAAAACTGTTTTTT	CASSLVPGEKLFF
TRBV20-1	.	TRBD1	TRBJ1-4	TGCAGTGCTAGAGATCGAGACAGGGGTTTTTTT	CSARDRDRGFF
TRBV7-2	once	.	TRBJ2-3	TGTGCCAGCAGCCTAGACTCCCTAGCGCAGTATTTT	CASSLDSLAQYF
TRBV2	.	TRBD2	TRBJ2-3	TGTGCCAGCAGGACTAGCGGGGCAGATACGCAGTATTTT	CASRTSGADTQYF
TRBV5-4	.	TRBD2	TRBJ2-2	TGTGCCAGCAGCCAACAGGGACTAGCGGGGCCCGGAGGCGGGGAGCTGTTTTTT	CASSQQGLAGPGGGELFF
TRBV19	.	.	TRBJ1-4	TGTGCCAGTAGTATTATCGGGAATTCGGCTAATGAAAAACTGTTTTTT	CASSIIGNSANEKLFF
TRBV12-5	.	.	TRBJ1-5	TGTGCTAGTGGTTTGGAGAGGGTTGATCAGCCCCAGCATTTT	CASGLERVDQPQHF
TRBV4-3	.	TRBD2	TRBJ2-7	TGCGCCAGCAGCCAAGATGTCGGGGGAGGGTCCGAGCAGTACTTC	CASSQDVGGGSEQYF
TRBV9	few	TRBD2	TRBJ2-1	TGTGCCAGCAGCGCGGGACTAGCGGGGGGTTCCGGTGAGCAGTTCTTC	CASSAGLAGGSGEQFF
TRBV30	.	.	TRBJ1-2	TGTGCCTGGAGCCTTGTTCGACAGGTTAACTATGGCTACACCTTC	CAWSLVRQVNYGYTF
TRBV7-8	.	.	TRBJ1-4	TGTGCCAGCAGCCCTTCCAGGGGCACTAATGAAAAACTGTTTTTT	CASSPSRGTNEKLFF
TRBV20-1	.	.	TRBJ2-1	TGCAGTGCTAGTCCCCTTTTGACTAGCTCCTACAATGAGCAGTTCTTC	CSASPLLTSSYNEQFF
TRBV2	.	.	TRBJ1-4	TGTGCCAGCCTAAGAGGCGTAGGTGAAAAACTGTTTTTT	CASLRGVGEKLFF